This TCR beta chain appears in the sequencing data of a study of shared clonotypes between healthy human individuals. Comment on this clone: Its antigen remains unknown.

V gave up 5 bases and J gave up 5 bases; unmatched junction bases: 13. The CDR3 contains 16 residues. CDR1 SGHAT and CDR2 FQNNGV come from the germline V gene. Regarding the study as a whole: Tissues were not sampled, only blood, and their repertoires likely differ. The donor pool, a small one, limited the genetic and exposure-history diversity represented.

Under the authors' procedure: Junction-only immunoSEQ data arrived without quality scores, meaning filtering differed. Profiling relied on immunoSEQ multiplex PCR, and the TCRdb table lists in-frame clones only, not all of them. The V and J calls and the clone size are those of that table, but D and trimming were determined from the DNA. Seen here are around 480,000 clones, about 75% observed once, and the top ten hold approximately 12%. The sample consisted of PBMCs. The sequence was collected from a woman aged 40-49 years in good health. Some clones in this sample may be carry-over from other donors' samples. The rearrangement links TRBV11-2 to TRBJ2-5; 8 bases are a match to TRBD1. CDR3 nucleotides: TGTGCCAGCAGCCCAGAAGGACAGGGTAGGGGGGAGACCCAGTACTTC. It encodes CASSPEGQGRGETQYF.